The 19 T cell receptor beta chains listed next were all sequenced from one sample in a study of blood T cell repertoires in COVID-19. Libraries were prepared by immunoSEQ multiplex PCR; TCRdb keeps only in-frame clonotypes and omits some of them. The sample has about 140,000 clones, about nine tenths seen once. Sequenced input: peripheral blood. These receptor sequences come from a woman aged 45-65 years with acute or convalescent COVID-19.

CDR3 in DNA: TGTGCCACCAGCGGACTAGCGCGCACAGATACGCAGTATTTT. Translating gives CATSGLARTDTQYF. The chain combines TRBV15 with TRBJ2-3, with 9 bases matching TRBD2. CDR1 and CDR2 from the germline V gene are LNHNV and YYDKDF (reference sequence). The CDR3 is made up of 14 amino acids. Losses at the gene ends were 5 bases for V and 1 base for J; bases not matched to a gene: 1.

The rearrangement links TRBV6-5 to TRBJ1-4; 8 nucleotides align to TRBD1. This CDR3 has 14 amino acids. Germline CDR1 MNHEY, CDR2 SVGAGI. V was clipped by 7 bases and J by 0 bases; unmatched bases: 1. This CDR3 reads CASKTGATNEKLFF. Written as DNA, the CDR3 is TGTGCCAGCAAGACAGGGGCAACTAATGAAAAACTGTTTTTT.

V and J are TRBV9 and TRBJ1-4; D gene ambiguous. Germline V gene data show CDR1 as SGDLS and CDR2 as YYNGEE. V was trimmed by 7 bases and J by 0 bases, leaving 10 bases between them. The CDR3 is made up of 14 amino acids. The DNA for the CDR3 is TGTGCCAGCTCTACAGCTGCAACTAATGAAAAACTGTTTTTT. It yields the protein CASSTAATNEKLFF.

The rearrangement links TRBV11-2 to TRBJ2-7; 8 bases fit TRBD2. In germline, CDR1 is SGHAT, CDR2 FQNNGV. V was clipped by 6 bases and J by 6 bases; unmatched bases: 10. The CDR3 length is 14 residues. The CDR3 nucleotides are TGTGCCAGCAGTCCCAGCGGGGGCCTCACCGAGCAGTACTTC. This codes for CASSPSGGLTEQYF.

The CDR3 nucleotides are TGCGCCAGCAGCGGGGGAGCGGGGGCCCTTAATGAAAAACTGTTTTTT. Translated: CASSGGAGALNEKLFF. This chain uses TRBV4-1 with TRBJ1-4; D perhaps matches TRBD1 (6 bases). Between the trimmed V and J ends, which lost 5 bases and 4 bases, there was a span of 17 bases. Germline V gene data show CDR1 as MGHRA and CDR2 as YSYEKL. The CDR3 runs to 16 residues.

This clone has just one count. The CDR3 DNA follows: TGTGCCAGCAGCCCTGGCCCCACGGGAACTGAAGCTTTCTTT. Translating it yields CASSPGPTGTEAFF. The chain has TRBV7-9 and TRBJ1-1; D gene uncertain. V gave up 5 bases and J gave up 5 bases, with 15 bases separating them. The germline CDR1 and CDR2 sequences are SEHNR and FQNEAQ (reference sequence). The CDR3 contains 14 residues.

The chain has TRBV7-3 and TRBJ1-1, with D perhaps matching TRBD1 (5 bases). The CDR3 runs to 14 residues. With 6 bases removed from V and 7 bases from J, the gap between germline ends came to 18 bases. Germline CDR1 and CDR2: SGHTA and FQGTGA. The CDR3 spells CASSHTQGRSEAFF. CDR3 in DNA: TGTGCCAGCAGTCATACCCAGGGAAGAAGTGAAGCTTTCTTT.

A single count supports this clone. This rearrangement joins TRBV2 to TRBJ2-1, with D possibly being TRBD2 (5 bases). Trimming cost V 8 bases and J 5 bases, with 16 bases left between them. CDR1 is SNHLY, CDR2 FYNNEI, per germline. CDR3 size: 14 residues. The CDR3 DNA sequence: TGTGCCAGCGGAGCCGCGGGTTCCCACAATGAGCAGTTCTTC. Translation gives CASGAAGSHNEQFF.

This clone was picked up a small number of times. The chain couples TRBV19 to TRBJ1-1, with no clear D. The CDR3 has 14 amino acids. Germline CDR1 reads LNHDA; CDR2 reads SQIVND (reference sequence). Trimming took 3 bases from V and 5 from J, leaving 13 bases between them. The CDR3 loop is CASSIGLSRTEAFF. Written as DNA, the CDR3 is TGTGCCAGTAGTATCGGACTCTCGAGGACTGAAGCTTTCTTT.

The V gene is TRBV19, the J gene TRBJ2-2; 9 bases agree with TRBD1. The CDR3 loop spans 17 amino acids. The germline gives CDR1 LNHDA, CDR2 SQIVND (reference sequence). The V gene end was trimmed by 4 bases and the J gene end by 1 base; junction bases not matched to a gene: 7. CDR3: CASSTGQGNLNTGELFF. CDR3 DNA sequence: TGTGCCAGTAGTACCGGACAGGGGAATTTGAACACCGGGGAGCTGTTTTTT.

The CDR3 is CASGQGAEAFF. CDR3 sequence (DNA): TGTGCCAGCGGCCAGGGGGCTGAAGCTTTCTTT. The chain combines TRBV5-5 with TRBJ1-1, with 7 bases fitting TRBD1. This CDR3 is 11 amino acids long. Per germline, CDR1 SGHKS and CDR2 YYEKEE (reference sequence). Trimming at V came to 7 bases and at J to 6 bases, leaving 3 bases not matched to a gene.

The chain combines TRBV10-2 with TRBJ2-7, with a tentative D call TRBD2 (7 bases). Germline CDR1 reads WSHSY; CDR2 reads SAAADI. This CDR3 region has 14 residues. The V end lost 5 bases, the J end lost 7 bases, and 18 bases lay between the germline ends. The CDR3 sequence is CASSLGGPQREQYF. CDR3 in DNA: TGCGCCAGCAGTCTCGGGGGGCCCCAGAGAGAGCAGTACTTC.

V is TRBV11-2 and J is TRBJ1-2; D is perhaps TRBD1 (6 bases). The V gene lost 2 bases and the J gene lost 0 bases, with 13 bases spanning the gap. Per the germline V gene, CDR1 is SGHAT and CDR2 is FQNNGV. This CDR3 spans 16 amino acids. The CDR3 sequence is CASSLLQGTANYGYTF. The CDR3 DNA sequence: TGTGCCAGCAGCTTATTACAGGGCACAGCTAACTATGGCTACACCTTC.

This rearrangement joins TRBV27 to TRBJ2-3; no clear D. The CDR3 contains 14 residues. V was pared by 2 bases and J by 2 bases, with 8 bases between. Germline assignment: CDR1 MNHEY and CDR2 SMNVEV (reference sequence). The CDR3 spells CASSLEAFTDTQYF. CDR3 DNA: TGTGCCAGCAGTTTAGAAGCCTTCACAGATACGCAGTATTTT.

V is TRBV7-3 and J is TRBJ1-1, with D tentatively TRBD1 (5 bases). Germline V gene lookup returns CDR1 SGHTA and CDR2 FQGTGA. The CDR3 runs 13 residues. V dropped 5 bases and J dropped 1 base, with 8 bases sitting between them. CDR3 coding DNA: TGTGCCAGCAGCGAAACAGGGAACACTGAAGCTTTCTTT. This gives the protein CASSETGNTEAFF.

A remark on this clone: The sample has other DNA sequences that encode this CDR3 too. The chain uses TRBV29-1 and TRBJ1-1; D is unresolved. The CDR3 runs 10 residues. Deletions cut 5 bases from V and 4 bases from J, with 5 bases between. Germline CDR1 and CDR2: SQVTM and ANQGSEA. The CDR3, as DNA: TGCAGCGTTAGCGGCACTGAAGCTTTCTTT. It is translated as CSVSGTEAFF.

V usage is TRBV19 and J usage is TRBJ1-2; D ambiguous. The V and J ends lost 3 bases and 2 bases respectively, with 7 bases between them. Germline V gives CDR1 LNHDA, CDR2 SQIVND (reference sequence). There are 13 residues in the CDR3. Written as DNA, the CDR3 is TGTGCCAGTAGTATGCAACAGAACTATGGCTACACCTTC. Its translation is CASSMQQNYGYTF.

The J gene is TRBJ1-2, the V gene TRBV14; D gene uncertain. Trimming took 3 bases from V and 7 from J, leaving 12 bases between them. Germline CDR1 and CDR2: SGHDN and FVKESK. CDR3 size: 13 residues. CDR3 coding DNA: TGTGCCAGCAGCCAGAAGGAATGGAGTGGCTACACCTTC. This sequence encodes CASSQKEWSGYTF.

A few counts support this clone. This chain links TRBV3-1 (or the pseudogene TRBV3-2) with TRBJ2-1; 11 bases agree with TRBD2. CDR1 and CDR2 from the germline V gene are LGHDT and YNNKEL (reference sequence). After removal of 0 bases from V and 10 bases from J, the junction contained 11 bases not matched to a gene. The CDR3 runs 17 residues. Here the CDR3 reads CASSQERGTSGGGEQFF. The CDR3 DNA reads TGTGCCAGCAGCCAAGAGAGGGGGACTAGCGGAGGCGGAGAGCAGTTCTTC.